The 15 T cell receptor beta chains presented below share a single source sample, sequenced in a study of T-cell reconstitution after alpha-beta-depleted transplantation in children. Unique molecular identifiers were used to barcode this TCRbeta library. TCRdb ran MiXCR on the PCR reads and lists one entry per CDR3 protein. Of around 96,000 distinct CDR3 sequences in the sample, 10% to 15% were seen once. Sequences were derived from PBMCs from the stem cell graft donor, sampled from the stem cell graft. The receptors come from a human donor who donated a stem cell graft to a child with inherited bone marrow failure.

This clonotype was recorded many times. The DNA for the CDR3 is TGCAGCGTTGCAGGGGGAAGCAATCAGCCCCAGCATTTT. As protein: CSVAGGSNQPQHF. This rearrangement joins TRBV29-1 to TRBJ1-5; 7 nucleotides align to TRBD1. The V gene end was trimmed by 4 bases and the J gene end by 1 base; junction bases not matched to a gene: 1. Germline V gives CDR1 SQVTM, CDR2 ANQGSEA. The CDR3 extends over 13 amino acids. Full variable domain (rest looked up from reference TRBV29-1 and TRBJ1-5): SAVISQKPSRDICQRGTSLTIQCQVDSQVTMMFWYRQQPGQSLTLIATANQGSEATYESGFVIDKFPISRPNLTFSTLTVSNMSPEDSSIYLCSVAGGSNQPQHFGDGTRLSIL.

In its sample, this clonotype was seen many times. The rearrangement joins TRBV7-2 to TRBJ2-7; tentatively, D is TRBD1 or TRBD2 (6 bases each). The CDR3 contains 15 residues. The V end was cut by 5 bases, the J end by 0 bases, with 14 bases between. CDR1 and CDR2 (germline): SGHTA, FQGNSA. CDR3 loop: CASSRLRGDSYEQYF. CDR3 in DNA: TGTGCCAGCAGCCGCTTGAGGGGGGACTCCTACGAGCAGTACTTC.

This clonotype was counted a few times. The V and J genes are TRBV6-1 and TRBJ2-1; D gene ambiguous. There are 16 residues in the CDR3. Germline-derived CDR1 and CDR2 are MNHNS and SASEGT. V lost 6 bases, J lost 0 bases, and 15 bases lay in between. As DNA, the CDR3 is TGTGCCAGCAGCCCAAGGCTACAGAGCTCCTACAATGAGCAGTTCTTC. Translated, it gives CASSPRLQSSYNEQFF.

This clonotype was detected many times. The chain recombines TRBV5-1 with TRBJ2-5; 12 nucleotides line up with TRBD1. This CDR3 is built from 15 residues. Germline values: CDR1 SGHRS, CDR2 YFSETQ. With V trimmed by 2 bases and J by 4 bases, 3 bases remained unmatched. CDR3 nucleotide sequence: TGCGCCAGCAGCTTTGGGGACAGGGGGCCAGAGACCCAGTACTTC. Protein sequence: CASSFGDRGPETQYF.

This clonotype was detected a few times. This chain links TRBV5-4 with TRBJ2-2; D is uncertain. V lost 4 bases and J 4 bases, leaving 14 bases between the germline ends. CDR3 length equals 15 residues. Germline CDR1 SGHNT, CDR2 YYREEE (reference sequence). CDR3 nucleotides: TGTGCCAGCAGCCTATCGACTCGTAGCACCGGGGAGCTGTTTTTT. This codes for CASSLSTRSTGELFF.

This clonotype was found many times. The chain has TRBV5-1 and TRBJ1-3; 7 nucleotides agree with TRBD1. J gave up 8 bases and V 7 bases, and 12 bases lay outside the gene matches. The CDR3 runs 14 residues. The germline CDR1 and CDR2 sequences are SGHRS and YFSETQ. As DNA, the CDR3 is TGCGCCAGCTTGGACGGGACAGCCTTTGACACCATATATTTT. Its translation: CASLDGTAFDTIYF.

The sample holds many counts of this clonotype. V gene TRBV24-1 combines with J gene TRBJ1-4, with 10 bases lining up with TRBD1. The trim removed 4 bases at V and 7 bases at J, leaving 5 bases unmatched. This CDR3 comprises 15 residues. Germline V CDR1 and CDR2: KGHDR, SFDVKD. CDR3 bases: TGTGCCACCAGTGACGGGACAGGGGATTTTGAAAAACTGTTTTTT. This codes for CATSDGTGDFEKLFF.

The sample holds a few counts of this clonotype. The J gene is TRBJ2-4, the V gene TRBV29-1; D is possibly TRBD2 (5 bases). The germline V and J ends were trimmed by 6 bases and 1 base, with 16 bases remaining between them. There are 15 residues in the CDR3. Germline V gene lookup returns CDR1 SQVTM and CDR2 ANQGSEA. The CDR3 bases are TGCAGCGTGACTGGTGACACGGGGGCCAAAAACATTCAGTACTTC. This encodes CSVTGDTGAKNIQYF. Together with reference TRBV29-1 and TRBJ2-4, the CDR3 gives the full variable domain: SAVISQKPSRDICQRGTSLTIQCQVDSQVTMMFWYRQQPGQSLTLIATANQGSEATYESGFVIDKFPISRPNLTFSTLTVSNMSPEDSSIYLCSVTGDTGAKNIQYFGAGTRLSVL.

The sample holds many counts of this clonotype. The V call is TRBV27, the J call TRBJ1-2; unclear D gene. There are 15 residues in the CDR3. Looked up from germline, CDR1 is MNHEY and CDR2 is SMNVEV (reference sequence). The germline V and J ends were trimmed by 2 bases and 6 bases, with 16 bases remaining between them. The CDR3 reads CASSLNPGRSNGYTF. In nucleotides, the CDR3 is TGTGCCAGCAGTTTAAACCCCGGGAGGTCTAATGGCTACACCTTC.

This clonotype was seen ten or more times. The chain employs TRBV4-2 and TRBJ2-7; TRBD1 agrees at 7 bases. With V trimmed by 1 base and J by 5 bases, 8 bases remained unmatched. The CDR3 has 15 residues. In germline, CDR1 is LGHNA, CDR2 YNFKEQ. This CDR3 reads CASSQGSGGVDEQYF. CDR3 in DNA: TGTGCCAGCAGCCAAGGGTCAGGGGGAGTCGACGAGCAGTACTTC.

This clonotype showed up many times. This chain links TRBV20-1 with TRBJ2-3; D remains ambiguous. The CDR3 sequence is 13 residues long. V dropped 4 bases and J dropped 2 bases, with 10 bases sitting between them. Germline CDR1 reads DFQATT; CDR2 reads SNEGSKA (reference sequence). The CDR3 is CSANQGLTDTQYF. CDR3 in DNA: TGCAGTGCTAACCAAGGGCTCACAGATACGCAGTATTTT.

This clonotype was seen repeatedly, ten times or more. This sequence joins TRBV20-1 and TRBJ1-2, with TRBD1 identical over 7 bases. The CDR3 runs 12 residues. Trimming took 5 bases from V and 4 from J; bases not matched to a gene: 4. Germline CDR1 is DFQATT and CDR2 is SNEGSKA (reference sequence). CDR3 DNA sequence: TGCAGTGCTCACGGGACAGCCTATGGCTACACCTTC. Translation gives CSAHGTAYGYTF.

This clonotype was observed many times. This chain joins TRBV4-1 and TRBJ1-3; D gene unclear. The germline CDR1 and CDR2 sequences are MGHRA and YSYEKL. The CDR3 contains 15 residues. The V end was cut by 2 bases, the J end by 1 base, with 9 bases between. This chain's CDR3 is CASSQPTRSGNTIYF. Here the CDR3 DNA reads TGCGCCAGCAGCCAACCAACACGGTCTGGAAACACCATATATTTT.

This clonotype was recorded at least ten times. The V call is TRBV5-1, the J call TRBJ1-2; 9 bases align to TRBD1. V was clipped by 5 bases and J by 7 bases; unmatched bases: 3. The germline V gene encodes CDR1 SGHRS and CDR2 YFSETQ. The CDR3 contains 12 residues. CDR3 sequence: CASRADRGGYTF. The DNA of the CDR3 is TGCGCCAGCAGGGCGGACAGGGGTGGCTACACCTTC.

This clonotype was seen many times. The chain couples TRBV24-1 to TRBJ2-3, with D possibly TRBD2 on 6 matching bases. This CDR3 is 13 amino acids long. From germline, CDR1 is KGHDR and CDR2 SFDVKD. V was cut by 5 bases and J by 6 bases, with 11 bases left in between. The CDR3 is CATSGDSADTQYF. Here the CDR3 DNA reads TGTGCCACCAGTGGGGACTCGGCGGATACGCAGTATTTT.